These 6 T cell receptor beta chains were sequenced from one sample in a study of regulatory T cells in long-lasting Graves disease. Time point denoted: persistent/refractory GD, antithyroid drugs over 5 years with positive TRAb. Scientists built the TCR library using RNA that was extracted from PBMCs. Libraries of TCR beta came from iRepertoire HTBI primers plus Arm-PCR of CDR3 regions. TCRdb analysed the multiplex PCR reads with MiXCR anew, one entry per CDR3 protein. The sample lists approximately 290,000 distinct CDR3 sequences; around 21% were seen once. This specimen consisted of peripheral blood mononuclear cells (PBMCs), obtained when the disease was refractory, from a patient treated with antithyroid drugs. Source of these receptors: a female donor with Graves disease.

The chain has TRBV30 and TRBJ1-3; D unresolved. The CDR3 length is 11 residues. CDR1 GTSNPN and CDR2 SVGIG come from the germline V gene (reference sequence). With 8 bases removed from V and 0 bases from J, the gap between germline ends came to 5 bases. The CDR3 here is CARISGNTIYF. In DNA, the CDR3 is TGTGCCCGGATCTCTGGAAACACCATATATTTT.

The gene calls are TRBV27 and TRBJ2-7; no clear D gene. The CDR3 loop spans 15 amino acids. Germline CDR1 reads MNHEY; CDR2 reads SMNVEV (reference sequence). V lost 5 bases and J lost 2, with 16 bases in between. CDR3 amino acids: CASSPGRTHAYEQYF. The DNA for the CDR3 is TGTGCCAGCAGTCCAGGACGGACGCACGCCTACGAGCAGTACTTC.

Regarding this clonotype: A read error may be the cause here, since a much bigger clone is one base away. As the CDR3 is not closed by the conserved phenylalanine or tryptophan, this likely results from a read error. V and J are TRBV7-6 and TRBJ1-1; the D is unclear. The germline V gene has CDR1 SGHVS and CDR2 FNYEAQ. Trimming removed 0 bases at V and 0 bases at J, with 5 bases between. CDR3 length equals 14 residues. The DNA of the CDR3 is TGTGCCAGCAGCTTAGCTGGCCTGAACACTGAAGCTTTCCTT. It specifies CASSLAGLNTEAFL.

Many counts were recorded for this clonotype. The J gene is TRBJ1-1, the V gene TRBV12-3 or TRBV12-4; TRBD1 matches 8 bases. J lost 4 bases, V lost 7 bases, and 5 bases had no gene match. The CDR3 has 13 amino acids. CDR3 residues: CASTFQGATEAFF. The DNA of the CDR3 is TGTGCCAGCACTTTTCAGGGGGCCACTGAAGCTTTCTTT.

This rearrangement joins TRBV7-9 to TRBJ2-2; 7 nucleotides match TRBD2. The trim removed 5 bases at V and 4 bases at J, leaving 16 bases unmatched. The CDR3 length is 18 residues. The germline V gene encodes CDR1 SEHNR and CDR2 FQNEAQ (reference sequence). For the CDR3, the DNA is TGTGCCAGCAGCGTCCCGTCAGGCGGGAGCGGAGGCACCGGGGAGCTGTTTTTT. Translation: CASSVPSGGSGGTGELFF.

In this sample, this clonotype turned up a few times. The chain employs TRBV6-1 and TRBJ2-4, with 9 bases that match TRBD2. This CDR3 is built from 15 residues. The trim removed 6 bases at V and 3 bases at J, leaving 6 bases unmatched. CDR1 is MNHNS and CDR2 is SASEGT in the germline V gene. CDR3 protein: CASRPLAGVKNIQYF. The CDR3 coding sequence is TGTGCCAGCAGGCCCTTAGCGGGGGTCAAAAACATTCAGTACTTC.